This is a list of T cell receptor beta chains from one sample in a study of blood T cell repertoires in COVID-19. Libraries were prepared by immunoSEQ multiplex PCR; TCRdb keeps only in-frame clonotypes and omits some of them. The sample holds around 250,000 clones, approximately 87% seen once. Sequencing used peripheral blood. The receptors here all came from a man aged 55 to 70 who had recovered from COVID-19. Each CDR3 is given with its conserved first and last residue. The D gene is left open where the match is weak. Some rows mark clone size as missing; the rest say once, few, many or name a class of expanded clone.

J gene: TRBJ1-6
V gene: TRBV4-2
D gene: TRBD1
clone size: .
CDR3 protein: CASSRGQGSNSPLHF
CDR3 DNA: TGTGCCAGCAGCCGGGGACAGGGGTCCAATTCACCCCTCCACTTT

J gene: TRBJ1-2
V gene: TRBV5-1
D gene: .
clone size: .
CDR3 protein: CASSLGGARGYTF
CDR3 DNA: TGCGCCAGCAGCTTGGGCGGGGCCCGGGGCTACACCTTC

J gene: TRBJ1-2
V gene: TRBV10-3
D gene: TRBD1
clone size: .
CDR3 protein: CAIRSGTEVYGYTF
CDR3 DNA: TGTGCCATCAGATCCGGGACAGAAGTCTATGGCTACACCTTC

J gene: TRBJ1-2
V gene: TRBV6-6
D gene: .
clone size: .
CDR3 protein: CASTSRGPYGYTF
CDR3 DNA: TGTGCCAGCACCTCCAGGGGCCCCTATGGCTACACCTTC

J gene: TRBJ2-2
V gene: TRBV7-9
D gene: TRBD2
clone size: .
CDR3 protein: CARTSGLTNTGELFF
CDR3 DNA: TGTGCCAGGACTAGCGGGCTAACTAACACCGGGGAGCTGTTTTTT

J gene: TRBJ2-3
V gene: TRBV6-5
D gene: TRBD2
clone size: once
CDR3 protein: CASSYRTSQDTQYF
CDR3 DNA: TGTGCCAGCAGTTATCGGACTAGCCAAGATACGCAGTATTTT

J gene: TRBJ2-1
V gene: TRBV19
D gene: TRBD1
clone size: .
CDR3 protein: CASSKQRTGQGSYNEQFF
CDR3 DNA: TGTGCCAGTAGTAAACAAAGAACCGGACAGGGCTCCTACAATGAGCAGTTCTTC

J gene: TRBJ1-5
V gene: TRBV5-8
D gene: .
clone size: .
CDR3 protein: CASSVARDNQPQHF
CDR3 DNA: TGTGCCAGCAGCGTTGCCAGGGACAATCAGCCCCAGCATTTT

J gene: TRBJ1-1
V gene: TRBV7-3
D gene: .
clone size: few
CDR3 protein: CASSFSGIGSEAFF
CDR3 DNA: TGTGCCAGCAGCTTTTCGGGTATCGGTTCTGAAGCTTTCTTT

J gene: TRBJ2-1
V gene: TRBV11-2
D gene: TRBD2
clone size: .
CDR3 protein: CASSFAGGAYNEQFF
CDR3 DNA: TGTGCCAGCAGCTTTGCGGGGGGAGCCTACAATGAGCAGTTCTTC

J gene: TRBJ1-4
V gene: TRBV2
D gene: TRBD1
clone size: .
CDR3 protein: CASRRQGATNEKLFF
CDR3 DNA: TGTGCCAGCAGAAGACAGGGAGCAACTAATGAAAAACTGTTTTTT

J gene: TRBJ2-3
V gene: TRBV12-3/TRBV12-4
D gene: .
clone size: .
CDR3 protein: CASRPSAGPTQYF
CDR3 DNA: TGTGCCAGCAGACCTTCCGCGGGTCCCACGCAGTATTTT

J gene: TRBJ1-5
V gene: TRBV19
D gene: TRBD1
clone size: .
CDR3 protein: CASQGQGVRRMSPQHF
CDR3 DNA: TGTGCCAGCCAGGGACAGGGGGTCCGTAGGATGTCGCCCCAGCATTTT

J gene: TRBJ2-2
V gene: TRBV5-1
D gene: .
clone size: .
CDR3 protein: CASSFAGISGELFF
CDR3 DNA: TGCGCCAGCAGCTTTGCGGGGATCTCCGGGGAGCTGTTTTTT

J gene: TRBJ2-7
V gene: TRBV6-2/TRBV6-3
D gene: .
clone size: .
CDR3 protein: CASSQWGRGSYEQYF
CDR3 DNA: TGTGCCAGCAGTCAGTGGGGGCGCGGCTCCTACGAGCAGTACTTC

J gene: TRBJ2-2
V gene: TRBV7-9
D gene: TRBD2
clone size: .
CDR3 protein: CASSNSGGTGELFF
CDR3 DNA: TGTGCCAGCAGTAATAGCGGGGGCACCGGGGAGCTGTTTTTT

J gene: TRBJ2-1
V gene: TRBV24-1
D gene: .
clone size: .
CDR3 protein: CATSDFLTSNEQFF
CDR3 DNA: TGTGCCACCAGTGATTTCCTGACTAGCAATGAGCAGTTCTTC

J gene: TRBJ2-1
V gene: TRBV10-1
D gene: TRBD2
clone size: .
CDR3 protein: CASSVGSGVSYNEQFF
CDR3 DNA: TGCGCCAGCAGTGTCGGTAGCGGGGTATCCTACAATGAGCAGTTCTTC

J gene: TRBJ1-1
V gene: TRBV7-9
D gene: TRBD1
clone size: once
CDR3 protein: CASSLSTGGWGTEAFF
CDR3 DNA: TGTGCCAGCAGCCTTAGTACAGGGGGCTGGGGCACTGAAGCTTTCTTT

J gene: TRBJ2-3
V gene: TRBV7-9
D gene: .
clone size: .
CDR3 protein: CASSLDSADTQYF
CDR3 DNA: TGTGCCAGCAGCTTAGACTCGGCAGATACGCAGTATTTT

J gene: TRBJ2-3
V gene: TRBV5-8
D gene: .
clone size: .
CDR3 protein: CASSSGLIPTDTQYF
CDR3 DNA: TGTGCCAGCAGTTCCGGACTAATCCCTACAGATACGCAGTATTTT

J gene: TRBJ2-5
V gene: TRBV28
D gene: .
clone size: .
CDR3 protein: CASRAPAGARQETQYF
CDR3 DNA: TGTGCCAGCAGGGCCCCGGCGGGGGCACGCCAAGAGACCCAGTACTTC

J gene: TRBJ1-1
V gene: TRBV5-4
D gene: .
clone size: once
CDR3 protein: CASSLVGGNTEAFF
CDR3 DNA: TGTGCCAGCAGCTTGGTTGGAGGGAACACTGAAGCTTTCTTT

J gene: TRBJ2-7
V gene: TRBV2
D gene: TRBD2
clone size: .
CDR3 protein: CAIGGLAGAYEQYF
CDR3 DNA: TGTGCCATAGGAGGGCTGGCGGGGGCCTACGAGCAGTACTTC

J gene: TRBJ2-7
V gene: TRBV20-1
D gene: .
clone size: .
CDR3 protein: CSFDRINEQYF
CDR3 DNA: TGCAGTTTTGACAGGATAAACGAGCAGTACTTC

J gene: TRBJ2-1
V gene: TRBV28
D gene: TRBD2
clone size: .
CDR3 protein: CASRVTSGASNEQFF
CDR3 DNA: TGTGCCAGCAGGGTGACTAGCGGGGCGTCCAATGAGCAGTTCTTC

J gene: TRBJ1-5
V gene: TRBV6-6
D gene: TRBD1
clone size: .
CDR3 protein: CASTPGQGNQPQHF
CDR3 DNA: TGTGCCAGCACCCCGGGACAGGGCAATCAGCCCCAGCATTTT

J gene: TRBJ2-2
V gene: TRBV6-5
D gene: TRBD1
clone size: .
CDR3 protein: CASKEQGAGSGELFF
CDR3 DNA: TGTGCCAGCAAGGAACAGGGGGCTGGGTCCGGGGAGCTGTTTTTT

J gene: TRBJ2-3
V gene: TRBV5-1
D gene: TRBD2
clone size: .
CDR3 protein: CASSLGSSGSTDTQYF
CDR3 DNA: TGCGCCAGCAGCTTGGGAAGTAGCGGGAGCACAGATACGCAGTATTTT

J gene: TRBJ1-1
V gene: TRBV30
D gene: .
clone size: few
CDR3 protein: CAWSRRAKEAFF
CDR3 DNA: TGTGCCTGGAGTCGTCGTGCGAAAGAAGCTTTCTTT

J gene: TRBJ2-2
V gene: TRBV28
D gene: TRBD2
clone size: .
CDR3 protein: CASSGLGGNTGELFF
CDR3 DNA: TGTGCCAGCAGCGGACTAGGAGGTAACACCGGGGAGCTGTTTTTT

J gene: TRBJ2-1
V gene: TRBV10-2
D gene: .
clone size: .
CDR3 protein: CASSDRAGEAKNEQFF
CDR3 DNA: TGCGCCAGCAGTGATAGGGCCGGGGAGGCTAAAAATGAGCAGTTCTTC

J gene: TRBJ2-6
V gene: TRBV5-4
D gene: .
clone size: .
CDR3 protein: CASSSPRGANVLTF
CDR3 DNA: TGTGCCAGCAGCTCGCCGCGCGGGGCCAACGTCCTGACTTTC

J gene: TRBJ1-2
V gene: TRBV6-6
D gene: TRBD1
clone size: .
CDR3 protein: CASSPGTGIYGYTF
CDR3 DNA: TGTGCCAGCAGCCCCGGGACAGGGATCTATGGCTACACCTTC

J gene: TRBJ1-6
V gene: TRBV5-1
D gene: .
clone size: .
CDR3 protein: CASSPSMGPNSPLHF
CDR3 DNA: TGCGCCAGCAGCCCCAGCATGGGGCCGAATTCACCCCTCCACTTT

J gene: TRBJ2-2
V gene: TRBV7-9
D gene: .
clone size: .
CDR3 protein: CASSTPPARVGTGELFF
CDR3 DNA: TGTGCCAGCAGCACCCCCCCAGCGCGGGTTGGCACCGGGGAGCTGTTTTTT

J gene: TRBJ1-5
V gene: TRBV2
D gene: .
clone size: .
CDR3 protein: CASSREFNQPQHF
CDR3 DNA: TGTGCCAGCAGTCGGGAATTCAATCAGCCCCAGCATTTT

J gene: TRBJ2-3
V gene: TRBV7-9
D gene: TRBD2
clone size: .
CDR3 protein: CASSFFPGGTGTDTQYF
CDR3 DNA: TGTGCCAGCAGCTTTTTTCCGGGGGGGACGGGCACAGATACGCAGTATTTT

J gene: TRBJ1-6
V gene: TRBV15
D gene: TRBD1
clone size: .
CDR3 protein: CATSGRMTGNSPLHF
CDR3 DNA: TGTGCCACCAGCGGCCGAATGACAGGGAATTCTCCCCTCCACTTT

J gene: TRBJ2-1
V gene: TRBV7-9
D gene: TRBD2
clone size: once
CDR3 protein: CASSLQTSKGNEQFF
CDR3 DNA: TGTGCCAGCAGCCTCCAGACTAGCAAGGGGAATGAGCAGTTCTTC

J gene: TRBJ2-1
V gene: TRBV29-1
D gene: .
clone size: .
CDR3 protein: CSVREGRNEQFF
CDR3 DNA: TGCAGCGTCAGAGAGGGCCGCAATGAGCAGTTCTTC

J gene: TRBJ1-1
V gene: TRBV10-3
D gene: .
clone size: .
CDR3 protein: CAISEKQNTEAFF
CDR3 DNA: TGTGCCATCAGTGAAAAACAGAACACTGAAGCTTTCTTT

J gene: TRBJ2-5
V gene: TRBV18
D gene: .
clone size: .
CDR3 protein: CASSPLEDWYTQETQYF
CDR3 DNA: TGTGCCAGCTCACCACTTGAGGACTGGTACACTCAAGAGACCCAGTACTTC

J gene: TRBJ2-7
V gene: TRBV11-3
D gene: .
clone size: .
CDR3 protein: CASRRQADEQYF
CDR3 DNA: TGTGCCAGCAGAAGACAGGCGGACGAGCAGTACTTC

J gene: TRBJ1-6
V gene: TRBV7-8
D gene: TRBD1
clone size: .
CDR3 protein: CASSPRTGGTSINSPLHF
CDR3 DNA: TGTGCCAGCAGCCCACGGACAGGGGGCACGTCGATAAATTCACCCCTCCACTTT

J gene: TRBJ2-2
V gene: TRBV7-8
D gene: .
clone size: .
CDR3 protein: CASSQNGGNTGELFF
CDR3 DNA: TGTGCCAGCAGCCAAAACGGGGGAAACACCGGGGAGCTGTTTTTT

J gene: TRBJ1-1
V gene: TRBV18
D gene: .
clone size: .
CDR3 protein: CASSFRQNTEAFF
CDR3 DNA: TGTGCCAGCTCATTTCGACAGAACACTGAAGCTTTCTTT

J gene: TRBJ1-5
V gene: TRBV6-5
D gene: .
clone size: .
CDR3 protein: CASSYSSPLFNQPQHF
CDR3 DNA: TGTGCCAGCAGTTACTCGAGCCCTCTCTTCAATCAGCCCCAGCATTTT

J gene: TRBJ2-1
V gene: TRBV18
D gene: TRBD2
clone size: .
CDR3 protein: CASLTKRGGTEQFF
CDR3 DNA: TGTGCCAGCCTCACGAAGCGGGGGGGAACTGAGCAGTTCTTC

J gene: TRBJ1-6
V gene: TRBV30
D gene: TRBD1
clone size: .
CDR3 protein: CAWSPGQNSPLHF
CDR3 DNA: TGTGCCTGGAGTCCGGGACAGAATTCACCCCTCCACTTT

J gene: TRBJ1-5
V gene: TRBV6-1
D gene: .
clone size: .
CDR3 protein: CASSEAGSVLDQPQHF
CDR3 DNA: TGTGCCAGCAGTGAAGCCGGGTCTGTACTAGATCAGCCCCAGCATTTT

J gene: TRBJ2-1
V gene: TRBV11-2
D gene: TRBD1
clone size: .
CDR3 protein: CASSLAGRTGSSYNEQFF
CDR3 DNA: TGTGCCAGCAGCTTAGCGGGCAGGACAGGGAGCTCCTACAATGAGCAGTTCTTC

J gene: TRBJ1-2
V gene: TRBV28
D gene: TRBD1
clone size: .
CDR3 protein: CASSSAGGHYGYTF
CDR3 DNA: TGTGCCAGCAGTAGCGCAGGGGGCCACTATGGCTACACCTTC

J gene: TRBJ2-5
V gene: TRBV14
D gene: .
clone size: .
CDR3 protein: CASSRAGWETQYF
CDR3 DNA: TGTGCCAGCAGCCGCGCAGGGTGGGAGACCCAGTACTTC

J gene: TRBJ2-3
V gene: TRBV5-6
D gene: TRBD1
clone size: once
CDR3 protein: CASRQTGTGAADTQYF
CDR3 DNA: TGTGCCAGCCGACAGACCGGGACAGGGGCTGCAGATACGCAGTATTTT

J gene: TRBJ2-5
V gene: TRBV9
D gene: .
clone size: .
CDR3 protein: CASSRDWGTQYF
CDR3 DNA: TGTGCCAGCAGCCGGGACTGGGGGACCCAGTACTTC

J gene: TRBJ1-5
V gene: TRBV6-5
D gene: TRBD1
clone size: .
CDR3 protein: CASRRTGSNQPQHF
CDR3 DNA: TGTGCCAGCAGAAGGACAGGGAGCAATCAGCCCCAGCATTTT

J gene: TRBJ2-5
V gene: TRBV20-1
D gene: TRBD2
clone size: .
CDR3 protein: CSASIAGLGETQYF
CDR3 DNA: TGCAGTGCTAGTATAGCGGGGTTGGGGGAGACCCAGTACTTC

J gene: TRBJ2-7
V gene: TRBV6-6
D gene: .
clone size: .
CDR3 protein: CASRGTISGVYEQYF
CDR3 DNA: TGTGCCAGCAGGGGGACGATCTCAGGGGTGTACGAGCAGTACTTC